One and the same sample provided the 17 T cell receptor beta chains below, sequenced in a study of blood T cell repertoires in COVID-19. Repertoires were generated with immunoSEQ multiplex PCR, while TCRdb's copy carries only in-frame clones and drops some. The table shows fewer than 300,000 clones, with roughly 90% occurring only once. Sequencing was performed on peripheral blood. The receptors originated from a woman aged 25 to 39 with COVID-19, enrolled during active disease.

J is TRBJ2-5 and V is TRBV7-3; 8 bases are shared with TRBD2. The germline V gene has CDR1 SGHTA and CDR2 FQGTGA. The CDR3 runs 14 residues. V shed 2 bases, J shed 5 bases, and the junction held 4 bases outside the gene matches. DNA for the CDR3: TGTGCCAGCAGCTTATCGGGAGGGGTGGAGACCCAGTACTTC. This translates into CASSLSGGVETQYF.

Here the CDR3 reads CASSWWDRGSVGTGELFF. The CDR3, as DNA: TGTGCCAGCAGCTGGTGGGACAGGGGTTCGGTAGGCACCGGGGAGCTGTTTTTT. This sequence joins TRBV5-5 and TRBJ2-2; 10 bases line up with TRBD1. This CDR3 has 18 residues. V shed 3 bases, J shed 4 bases, and the junction held 12 bases outside the gene matches. From germline, CDR1 is SGHKS and CDR2 YYEKEE (reference sequence). Using reference TRBV5-5 and TRBJ2-2 for the parts outside the CDR3, the full variable domain is DAGVTQSPTHLIKTRGQQVTLRCSPISGHKSVSWYQQVLGQGPQFIFQYYEKEERGRGNFPDRFSARQFPNYSSELNVNALLLGDSALYLCASSWWDRGSVGTGELFFGEGSRLTVL.

J is TRBJ1-1 and V is TRBV20-1; tentative D call: TRBD1 (5 bases). The CDR3 covers 14 residues. Trimming pared 3 bases from V and 0 bases from J, leaving 11 bases between. Germline loops: CDR1 DFQATT, CDR2 SNEGSKA (reference sequence). CDR3 sequence: CSASRGGLNTEAFF. Written as DNA, the CDR3 is TGCAGTGCTAGTCGGGGGGGGTTGAACACTGAAGCTTTCTTT.

V usage is TRBV11-3 and J usage is TRBJ2-7; 7 positions agree with TRBD2. V lost 4 bases, J lost 6 bases, and 6 bases stayed unmatched. Germline CDR1 and CDR2: SGHNT and YENEEA. The CDR3 is made up of 13 amino acids. This CDR3 is CASSWRGTGEQYF. CDR3 coding DNA: TGTGCCAGCAGCTGGCGGGGGACGGGCGAGCAGTACTTC. The whole variable domain, filled in from reference TRBV11-3 and TRBJ2-7, reads EAGVVQSPRYKIIEKKQPVAFWCNPISGHNTLYWYLQNLGQGPELLIRYENEEAVDDSQLPKDRFSAERLKGVDSTLKIQPAELGDSAVYLCASSWRGTGEQYFGPGTRLTVT.

V gene TRBV11-3 combines with J gene TRBJ2-3, with D perhaps matching TRBD1 (5 bases). With 1 base removed from V and 0 bases from J, the gap between germline ends came to 5 bases. Germline CDR1 reads SGHNT; CDR2 reads YENEEA. The CDR3 loop spans 14 amino acids. The CDR3 spells CASSLGQSTDTQYF. CDR3 nucleotides: TGTGCCAGCAGCTTAGGACAGAGCACAGATACGCAGTATTTT.

The V gene is TRBV25-1, the J gene TRBJ1-2; 8 bases are a match to TRBD1. The CDR3 runs 14 residues. V was pared by 3 bases and J by 4 bases, with 4 bases of the junction left unmatched. Germline values: CDR1 MGHDK, CDR2 SYGVNS. The CDR3 region has the DNA TGTGCCAGCAGTGAGTGGGGGACAGGCTATGGCTACACCTTC. Protein product: CASSEWGTGYGYTF.

The chain carries TRBV10-1 and TRBJ2-1; TRBD2 aligns across 7 bases. Germline V gives CDR1 WNHNN, CDR2 SYGVQD (reference sequence). V trimming: 4 bases; J trimming: 7 bases; junction bases outside the gene matches: 7. This CDR3 comprises 14 residues. The CDR3 bases are TGCGCCAGCAGTGGCGGGAGAGGGAGAAATGAGCAGTTCTTC. Translated: CASSGGRGRNEQFF.

This rearrangement joins TRBV5-1 to TRBJ2-3; D is perhaps TRBD1 (6 bases). Germline V gene data show CDR1 as SGHRS and CDR2 as YFSETQ. The V gene lost 4 bases and the J gene lost 0 bases, with 12 bases spanning the gap. CDR3 length: 15 amino acids. CDR3 residues: CASSQDSTSTDTQYF. DNA of the CDR3: TGCGCCAGCAGCCAGGACAGCACTAGCACAGATACGCAGTATTTT.

The chain carries TRBV7-2 and TRBJ2-7; a weak D match, TRBD2 (6 bases). V lost 0 bases and J lost 6, with 12 bases in between. Germline V gives CDR1 SGHTA, CDR2 FQGNSA. The CDR3 consists of 14 residues. CDR3 residues: CASSLASAGGEQYF. The CDR3 region has the DNA TGTGCCAGCAGCTTAGCGTCAGCGGGTGGCGAGCAGTACTTC.

The CDR3 loop reads CASSLQVPNEQFF. The CDR3 nucleotides read TGTGCCAGCAGCTTACAGGTTCCCAATGAGCAGTTCTTC. J is TRBJ2-1 and V is TRBV5-6; weak D call: TRBD1 (5 bases). CDR1 is SGHDT, CDR2 YYEEEE, per germline. Trimming shortened V by 2 bases and J by 6 bases, and 9 bases separated the two germline ends. This CDR3 has 13 residues.

V is TRBV2 and J is TRBJ2-7, with a tentative D call TRBD1 (6 bases). The V gene lost 4 bases and the J gene lost 3 bases, with 13 bases spanning the gap. Per germline, CDR1 SNHLY and CDR2 FYNNEI. The CDR3 covers 14 residues. Here the CDR3 reads CASSASRGIYEQYF. The CDR3 DNA reads as TGTGCCAGCAGTGCTTCCAGGGGAATCTACGAGCAGTACTTC.

This chain links TRBV19 with TRBJ1-1, with D perhaps matching TRBD1 (5 bases). Trimming pared 6 bases from V and 5 bases from J, leaving 16 bases between. Germline V lookup: CDR1 LNHDA, CDR2 SQIVND (reference sequence). The CDR3 is made up of 14 amino acids. CDR3 sequence (DNA): TGTGCCAGTAGGACCAGGGAGGTAGGGACTGAAGCTTTCTTT. Protein sequence: CASRTREVGTEAFF.

The chain has TRBV6-5 and TRBJ1-2, with D possibly being TRBD1 (6 bases). The CDR3 is made up of 13 amino acids. Germline CDR1 MNHEY, CDR2 SVGAGI. V was shortened by 6 bases and J by 7 bases, with 15 bases between the two germline ends. The CDR3: CASSIGTPSGYTF. Written as DNA, the CDR3 is TGTGCCAGCAGCATAGGGACACCGAGTGGCTACACCTTC.

V is TRBV29-1 and J is TRBJ2-7, with no clear D. V lost 4 bases, J lost 5 bases, and 15 bases lay in between. CDR1 and CDR2 from the germline V gene are SQVTM and ANQGSEA. There are 13 residues in the CDR3. CDR3 sequence: CSVVVRSPHEQYF. The CDR3 coding sequence is TGCAGCGTTGTTGTGCGCTCTCCCCACGAGCAGTACTTC.

The J gene is TRBJ2-7, the V gene TRBV7-9; the match to TRBD2 covers 7 bases. The CDR3 extends over 14 amino acids. Germline V CDR1 and CDR2: SEHNR, FQNEAQ (reference sequence). V was pared by 1 base and J by 6 bases, with 6 bases of the junction left unmatched. This CDR3 reads CASSLGTSDCEQYF. The CDR3 nucleotides read TGTGCCAGCAGCTTAGGTACTAGCGATTGCGAGCAGTACTTC.

The J gene is TRBJ2-1, the V gene TRBV20-1; TRBD1 might be the D (5 bases). Germline CDR1 and CDR2: DFQATT and SNEGSKA (reference sequence). The CDR3 has 11 residues. V was cut by 5 bases and J by 10 bases, with 12 bases left in between. CDR3 nucleotide sequence: TGCAGTGCTTATGCTAGGGGAGAGCAGTTCTTC. Amino acids: CSAYARGEQFF.

The CDR3 protein is CSVDPGTGNYGYTF. The CDR3 DNA sequence: TGCAGCGTTGATCCCGGGACAGGGAACTATGGCTACACCTTC. The V and J genes are TRBV29-1 and TRBJ1-2; 9 nucleotides line up with TRBD1. Germline V gives CDR1 SQVTM, CDR2 ANQGSEA. This CDR3 comprises 14 residues. V lost 3 bases, J lost 2 bases, and 4 bases stayed unmatched.